Presented here are 9 T cell receptor beta chains from one specimen sequenced in a study of shared clonotypes between healthy human individuals (dated by TCRdb to 2018 to 2021). The library was produced with the immunoSEQ multiplex PCR assay. TCRdb took over this immuneACCESS table, retaining in-frame rearrangements with V and J assigned. Such tables are incomplete; in checked studies, under half of the missing clones stem from an unresolved V gene, and the remainder is unexplained. Across this sample there are about 2,200,000 clones, with about 92% seen only once. The ten largest clonotypes hold more than 1.5% of the sample. CD8 naive samples were obtained by positive selection for CCR7 among CD45RO-negative cells, yielding a CD45RA+CCR7+ population from which TemRA cells were excluded. What was sequenced was naive CD8+ T cells from PBMCs. In the paper's terms, the cell subset or site label means: CD45RA+CCR7+. These receptors were collected from a man between 18 and 29 years old in good health. Some clones in this sample may be carry-over from other donors' samples.

Concerning this clone itself: The same CDR3 arises from other DNA sequences in this sample as well. The CDR3 region has the DNA TGTGCCATCAGCTCGAACACTGAAGCTTTCTTT. Protein sequence: CAISSNTEAFF. V and J are TRBV10-3 and TRBJ1-1, with D uncertain. The length of the CDR3 is 11 residues. Per germline, CDR1 ENHRY and CDR2 SYGVKD. V was shortened by 6 bases and J by 1 base, with 3 bases between the two germline ends.

Only one count was recorded for this clone. V and J are TRBV4-1 and TRBJ2-7; D is uncertain. Germline values: CDR1 MGHRA, CDR2 YSYEKL. V shed 1 base and J shed 0 bases, with 10 bases lying between them. The CDR3 loop spans 15 amino acids. CDR3 bases: TGCGCCAGCAGCCAAGGGTTTTGGAGCTCCTACGAGCAGTACTTC. It encodes CASSQGFWSSYEQYF.

V usage is TRBV28 and J usage is TRBJ2-3, with 8 bases fitting TRBD2. J gave up 3 bases and V 5 bases, and 22 bases lay outside the gene matches. CDR3 size: 20 residues. CDR1 and CDR2 (germline): MDHEN, SYDVKM. Written as DNA, the CDR3 is TGTGCCAGCAGTAACGCCAGCGGGGAAGGTAAGCGGGAGTCTACAGATACGCAGTATTTT. Encoded protein: CASSNASGEGKRESTDTQYF.

This chain uses TRBV28 with TRBJ2-1; no reliable D call. Trimming removed 6 bases from V and 8 bases from J, with 14 bases in between. Germline values: CDR1 MDHEN, CDR2 SYDVKM. The CDR3 extends over 13 amino acids. CDR3 sequence: CASSSDVMYEQFF. CDR3 in DNA: TGTGCCAGCAGCTCCGACGTTATGTATGAGCAGTTCTTC.

The chain joins TRBV30 to TRBJ1-2, with D unresolved. CDR3 size: 13 residues. The germline CDR1 and CDR2 sequences are GTSNPN and SVGIG (reference sequence). V was trimmed by 0 bases and J by 8 bases, leaving 13 bases between them. The DNA of the CDR3 is TGTGCCTGGAGTGTAGCTTCTGCTGTGGGCTACACCTTC. The encoded protein is CAWSVASAVGYTF. Full variable domain (outside the CDR3, taken from reference TRBV30 and TRBJ1-2): SQTIHQWPATLVQPVGSPLSLECTVEGTSNPNLYWYRQAAGRGLQLLFYSVGIGQISSEVPQNLSASRPQDRQFILSSKKLLLSDSGFYLCAWSVASAVGYTFGSGTRLTVV.

The J gene is TRBJ2-7, the V gene TRBV21-1; the table gives TRBD1 as D, unverified against the DNA. TRBV21-1 is a pseudogene segment. The CDR3 has 16 residues. The CDR3 DNA is TGTGCCAGCAGCTCCCCGAGGGGGAGAGGCTGTTACGAGCAGTACTTC. This gives the protein CASSSPRGRGCYEQYF.

This chain uses TRBV27 with TRBJ2-5, with a tentative D call TRBD2 (6 bases). Germline CDR1 MNHEY, CDR2 SMNVEV (reference sequence). This CDR3 is built from 13 residues. V gave up 2 bases and J gave up 3 bases, with 7 bases separating them. The CDR3 DNA follows: TGTGCCAGCAGTTTACAGCGGGAAGAGACCCAGTACTTC. It translates to CASSLQREETQYF.

The chain links TRBV7-9 to TRBJ1-1, with TRBD1 as a possible D gene (5 bases). Trimming stripped 2 bases from V and 7 bases from J, with 8 bases between. Germline CDR1 SEHNR, CDR2 FQNEAQ (reference sequence). This CDR3 comprises 12 residues. CDR3 nucleotides: TGTGCCAGCAGCTTATCGGGGCGTGAAGCTTTCTTT. This encodes CASSLSGREAFF.

The chain is built from TRBV27 and TRBJ2-7; D not resolved. The CDR3 runs 13 residues. V lost 6 bases and J 4 bases, leaving 13 bases between the germline ends. CDR1 and CDR2 (germline): MNHEY, SMNVEV (reference sequence). CDR3 residues: CASRTTGRYEQYF. The DNA for the CDR3 is TGTGCCAGCAGGACAACCGGTCGTTACGAGCAGTACTTC.